This TCR beta chain appears in the sequencing data of a study of blood T cell repertoires in COVID-19. The wider study: T cells, B-cell-depleted T cells, or PBMCs provided the cDNA or gDNA that served as material.

Libraries were prepared by immunoSEQ multiplex PCR; TCRdb keeps only in-frame clonotypes and omits some of them. The sample records some 62,000 clones, 75% to 90% being singletons. Unmatched junction bases numbered 3, after V lost 5 bases and J lost 3 bases. Germline V gene data show CDR1 as ENHRY and CDR2 as SYGVKD. The CDR3 runs to 14 residues. Seattle patient enrollment occurred during active infection, with longitudinal follow-up thereafter. The chain employs TRBV10-3 and TRBJ1-4; 7 positions agree with TRBD1. This clonotype was obtained from a woman aged 55-70 years with COVID-19, enrolled during active disease. The material sequenced was peripheral blood. Here the CDR3 reads CAISRDRANEKLFF. The CDR3 DNA reads as TGTGCCATCAGTAGGGACAGAGCTAATGAAAAACTGTTTTTT.